A single sample is the source of the 14 T cell receptor beta chains below, sequenced in a study of post-analysis software for immune sequencing data. Study observations and caveats: Controls had lower frequencies than patients of four or five TRBV segments, which included TRBV5-6, TRBV5-1 and TRBV20-1.

For these TCRs, the target antigens are not known. Carried by the TCR beta cDNA libraries were unique molecular identifiers. Each CDR3 protein is one row after TCRdb ran MiXCR on the PCR reads. The sample lists fewer than 850,000 distinct CDR3 sequences, around 46% occurring once. Sequencing was performed on blood. Receptor source: a girl between 10 and 17 years old with multiple sclerosis.

The sample holds a few counts of this clonotype. The chain employs TRBV15 and TRBJ1-1, with no clear D. V was cut by 3 bases and J by 3 bases, with 8 bases left in between. This CDR3 has 13 residues. CDR1 LNHNV and CDR2 YYDKDF come from the germline V gene (reference sequence). CDR3 sequence reads: CATSRGKYTEAFF. DNA of the CDR3: TGTGCCACCAGCAGGGGGAAATACACTGAAGCTTTCTTT.

The chain uses TRBV29-1 and TRBJ2-7; 15 bases map to TRBD2. CDR1 and CDR2 from the germline V gene are SQVTM and ANQGSEA. The CDR3 has 14 residues. The CDR3 sequence is CSGLAGGSGYEQYF. The CDR3 DNA sequence: TGCAGTGGACTAGCGGGAGGGTCGGGCTACGAGCAGTACTTC.

Notes on this clonotype: A read error is likely, as this CDR3 ends without the conserved phenylalanine or tryptophan. The chain links TRBV20-1 to TRBJ2-7, with 9 bases that match TRBD2. The V gene's germline CDR1 is DFQATT and CDR2 SNEGSKA (reference sequence). This CDR3 is built from 13 residues. Trimming cost V 5 bases and J 5 bases; bases outside gene matches: 7. The CDR3 DNA sequence: TGCAGTGCTCCTAGCGGGGACATCCACGAGCAGTACTGC. Residues: CSAPSGDIHEQYC.

The chain's CDR3 is CASSRNSGRREQYF. CDR3 DNA sequence: TGTGCCAGCAGCCGCAATAGCGGGAGACGCGAGCAGTACTTC. The chain uses TRBV11-1 and TRBJ2-4; 9 bases agree with TRBD2. The DNA end is more similar to TRBJ2-7, so the J call may be wrong. CDR3 length: 14 residues. Per germline, CDR1 SGHAT and CDR2 FQDESV (reference sequence).

This clonotype showed up just a few times. The V call is TRBV29-1, the J call TRBJ2-5; D possibly uses TRBD1 or TRBD2 (5 bases each). Trimming cost V 7 bases and J 5 bases, with 17 bases left between them. The CDR3 spans 13 residues. Per the germline V gene, CDR1 is SQVTM and CDR2 is ANQGSEA. The CDR3 bases are TGCAGCGGAGAGGGGACGGGTTCGGAGACCCAGTACTTC. Translated: CSGEGTGSETQYF.

This clonotype was detected only once. The chain recombines TRBV29-1 with TRBJ2-3; D call uncertain. The ends were cut back, 1 base at V and 4 bases at J, with 12 bases in the middle. The length of the CDR3 is 14 residues. Germline V CDR1 and CDR2: SQVTM, ANQGSEA. This chain's CDR3 is CSVEGWAAADTQYF. Here the CDR3 DNA reads TGCAGCGTTGAAGGGTGGGCGGCGGCAGATACGCAGTATTTT.

The gene calls are TRBV5-1 and TRBJ2-1, with D tentatively TRBD1 or TRBD2 (6 bases each). V dropped 5 bases and J dropped 10 bases, with 19 bases sitting between them. The V gene's germline CDR1 is SGHRS and CDR2 YFSETQ. The length of the CDR3 is 14 residues. The CDR3 sequence is CASRPGVPGGEQFF. The CDR3 DNA sequence: TGCGCCAGCAGACCAGGGGTCCCCGGAGGGGAGCAGTTCTTC.

J is TRBJ2-3 and V is TRBV5-1, with 9 bases matching TRBD1. The length of the CDR3 is 14 residues. J was trimmed by 6 bases and V by 3 bases; bases with no gene match: 5. Germline lookup yields CDR1 SGHRS and CDR2 YFSETQ. The CDR3 is CASSWDRARDTQYF. Written as DNA, the CDR3 is TGCGCCAGCAGCTGGGACAGGGCCCGGGATACGCAGTATTTT.

The V gene is TRBV12-3 or TRBV12-4, the J gene TRBJ2-5; the match to TRBD1 covers 10 bases. The CDR3 spans 15 residues. The V gene end was trimmed by 6 bases and the J gene end by 2 bases; junction bases not matched to a gene: 6. CDR3 DNA sequence: TGTGCCAGCAGCCCGGACAGGGGGGAACAAGAGACCCAGTACTTC. Protein product: CASSPDRGEQETQYF.

The chain is built from TRBV20-1 and TRBJ2-7, with a tentative D call TRBD1 (5 bases). Trimming cost V 5 bases and J 2 bases, with 13 bases left between them. The CDR3 is 13 amino acids. CDR1 is DFQATT and CDR2 is SNEGSKA in the germline V gene (reference sequence). As DNA, the CDR3 is TGCAGTGCTGGTGGTCAGGGAACCTACGAGCAGTACTTC. As protein: CSAGGQGTYEQYF.

The CDR3 loop is CASSVGVAGDGNEQFF. The CDR3 DNA reads TGTGCCAGCAGCGTAGGGGTAGCGGGAGACGGAAATGAGCAGTTCTTC. The chain links TRBV9 to TRBJ2-1; 9 bases match TRBD2. This CDR3 has 16 residues. The V gene's germline CDR1 is SGDLS and CDR2 YYNGEE. The ends lost 0 bases at V and 7 bases at J; junction bases unmatched: 8.

The genes are TRBV20-1 and TRBJ2-1; 10 positions agree with TRBD2. V dropped 0 bases and J dropped 0; count of bases not matched to a gene: 8. This CDR3 has 18 amino acids. Germline loops: CDR1 DFQATT, CDR2 SNEGSKA (reference sequence). The DNA of the CDR3 is TGCAGTGCTAGAGATGCGGCAGCTAGCGGGAGCTCCTACAATGAGCAGTTCTTC. Translating gives CSARDAAASGSSYNEQFF.

The rearrangement uses TRBV4-2 and TRBJ2-1; 8 positions agree with TRBD2. In germline, CDR1 is LGHNA, CDR2 YNFKEQ. The CDR3 sequence is 17 residues long. V dropped 3 bases and J dropped 10; count of bases not matched to a gene: 17. CDR3 in amino acids: CASSHESREGLVWEQFF. For the CDR3, the DNA is TGTGCCAGCAGCCATGAATCCCGGGAGGGCCTCGTCTGGGAGCAGTTCTTC.

This clonotype has a single count. CDR3 in DNA: TGTGCCTGGAGTAAAGGTCTCAGTGGACAGCGAGAGACCCAGTACTTC. Its translation: CAWSKGLSGQRETQYF. The chain combines TRBV30 with TRBJ2-5, with a tentative D call TRBD1 (6 bases). The V gene lost 2 bases and the J gene lost 4 bases, with 20 bases spanning the gap. The CDR3 extends over 16 amino acids. CDR1 is GTSNPN, CDR2 SVGIG, per germline (reference sequence).